This T cell receptor beta chain emerged from a study of post-analysis software for immune sequencing data. Study background: Recorded disease courses covered relapsing-remitting, secondary progressive and progressive-relapsing multiple sclerosis. Some patients had no subtype annotation. Study results and caveats: When compared against controls, multiple sclerosis patients showed significantly lower normalized Chao1 diversity. Controls showed lower frequencies than patients for several TRBV segments, and TRBV5-6, TRBV5-1 and TRBV20-1 were among these. The authors found that F measure strongly co-clustered same-batch samples.

This clonotype has more than one count but fewer than ten. Antigen unknown. One junction end disagrees with the germline gene, perhaps due to a read error. The TCR beta cDNA libraries contained unique molecular identifiers. T cells numbering about 0.9 to 11 million gave rise to a few hundred thousand cDNA molecules. MiXCR, run by TCRdb on the PCR reads, gives a single entry per CDR3 protein. The table includes about 460,000 distinct CDR3 sequences, under 55% detected once. CDR1 SGHTA and CDR2 FQGNSA come from the germline V gene. The CDR3 runs 14 residues. This TCR derives from a girl aged 10 to 17 with multiple sclerosis. The chain has TRBV7-2 and TRBJ2-5; 9 positions agree with TRBD2. The material sequenced was blood. CDR3: CASSIAGVSETQYF. The CDR3 nucleotides are TGTGCCAGCAGCATAGCGGGAGTCTCAGAGACCCAGTACTTC.